This T cell receptor beta chain was documented in a study of blood T cell repertoires in COVID-19. At the level of the study: Samples came from the United States, Italy and Spain, spanning acute and convalescent COVID-19. Nucleic acid was either cDNA or gDNA, and it came from T cells, B-cell-depleted T cells, or PBMCs.

In the source study's methods: The authors estimated nucleated cell counts from reference gene primer amplification. Data came from immunoSEQ multiplex PCR; TCRdb stores just in-frame clones and leaves some out. That table furnishes V, J and clone size, whereas the DNA furnished D and trimming. The sample carries around 100,000 clones, 70% to 90% recorded once. Trimming at V came to 5 bases and at J to 2 bases, leaving 8 bases not matched to a gene. Germline V lookup: CDR1 MNHNY, CDR2 SVGAGI (reference sequence). The CDR3 is made up of 17 amino acids. The sequenced sample consisted of peripheral blood. V is TRBV6-6 and J is TRBJ1-5, with TRBD1 matching over 11 bases. The TCR was taken from a man aged 45-60 years in a cohort sampled during active COVID-19. The chain's CDR3 is CASSPRTGGIGNQPQHF. The CDR3 DNA reads TGTGCCAGCAGTCCTAGGACAGGGGGCATTGGCAATCAGCCCCAGCATTTT.